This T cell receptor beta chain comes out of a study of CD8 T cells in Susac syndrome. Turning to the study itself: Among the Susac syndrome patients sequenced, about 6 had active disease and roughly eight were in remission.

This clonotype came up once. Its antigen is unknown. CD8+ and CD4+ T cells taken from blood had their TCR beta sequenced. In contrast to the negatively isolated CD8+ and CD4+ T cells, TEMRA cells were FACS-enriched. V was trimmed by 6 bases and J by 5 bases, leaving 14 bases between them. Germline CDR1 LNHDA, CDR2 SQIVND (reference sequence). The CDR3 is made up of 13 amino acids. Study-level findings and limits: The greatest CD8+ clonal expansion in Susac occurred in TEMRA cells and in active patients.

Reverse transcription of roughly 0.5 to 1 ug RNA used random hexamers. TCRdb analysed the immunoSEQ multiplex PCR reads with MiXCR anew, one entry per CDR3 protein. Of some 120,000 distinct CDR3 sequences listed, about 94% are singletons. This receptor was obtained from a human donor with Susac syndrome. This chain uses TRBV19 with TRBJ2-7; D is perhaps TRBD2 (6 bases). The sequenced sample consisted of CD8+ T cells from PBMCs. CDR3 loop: CASSPGGLDEQYF. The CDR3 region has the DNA TGTGCCAGTAGCCCCGGGGGATTGGACGAGCAGTACTTC.